The present T cell receptor (beta chain) was sequenced within a study of T cell responses to AZD1222 COVID-19 vaccine. The CDR3 is made up of 16 amino acids. The V gene's germline CDR1 is LGHNA and CDR2 YNFKEQ. Trimming took 1 base from V and 5 from J, leaving 17 bases between them. Points from the study as a whole: AZD1222 recipients seropositive at baseline numbered only five to seven. Donors were chiefly white British, with a greater number of females, and clonal diversity was perhaps underestimated.

A remark on this clone: What it binds is unknown.

Sequencing was performed with immunoSEQ multiplex PCR; in TCRdb, only in-frame clones are kept and a portion is missing. Counted here are fewer than 200,000 clones, 92% occurring once; the ten biggest clones make up around 4%. The sequences come from peripheral blood, collected on day 0 of MenACWY control vaccination. The V gene is TRBV4-2, the J gene TRBJ1-1; D is possibly TRBD1 (6 bases). The receptor's source is an adult in good health. The CDR3 reads CASSQAKAGVKTEAFF. The CDR3 DNA follows: TGTGCCAGCAGCCAAGCCAAGGCAGGGGTCAAAACTGAAGCTTTCTTT.